Each of the 28 T cell receptor beta chains below was sequenced from the same sample in a study of STAT3 mutations in large granular lymphocyte leukemia. Their recognized antigens are unknown. Broader study findings: At least one immunodominant TCR beta clonotype appeared in every T-cell large granular lymphocyte leukemia patient.

Repertoires were generated with immunoSEQ multiplex PCR, while TCRdb's copy carries only in-frame clones and drops some. The data hold roughly 46,000 clones, with about three quarters observed a single time. Sequenced material: PBMCs. Receptors were obtained from a human donor with T large granular lymphocyte leukemia. Some clones in this sample may be carry-over from other donors' samples.

The J gene is TRBJ2-1, the V gene TRBV5-1; the D gene could be TRBD1 or TRBD2 (5 bases each). V lost 2 bases and J lost 7, with 13 bases in between. Germline V gives CDR1 SGHRS, CDR2 YFSETQ. The CDR3 loop spans 14 amino acids. CDR3 DNA: TGCGCCAGCAGCTTAGGCAGGGACGGGAATGAGCAGTTCTTC. Its translation is CASSLGRDGNEQFF.

As to this clone: One end of the junction does not line up with germline, which may come from a read error. The chain's CDR3 is CASSETPGGLSFNEQFF. The CDR3 DNA reads TGTGCCAGCAGTGAAACCCCGGGTGGACTCTCCTTCAATGAGCAGTTCTTC. The V call is TRBV6-1, the J call TRBJ2-1; a possible D gene is TRBD2 (5 bases). Germline CDR1 and CDR2: MNHNS and SASEGT. The CDR3 covers 17 residues.

CDR3 sequence: CASTRTAPGYTF. The CDR3 coding sequence is TGTGCCAGCACCCGGACGGCCCCAGGCTACACCTTC. This chain uses TRBV6-6 with TRBJ1-2; D unclear. In germline, CDR1 is MNHNY, CDR2 SVGAGI (reference sequence). The V end was cut by 7 bases, the J end by 8 bases, with 14 bases between. The CDR3 totals 12 residues.

The V and J genes are TRBV9 and TRBJ2-3, with D perhaps TRBD2 (5 bases). This CDR3 spans 14 amino acids. Germline CDR1 and CDR2: SGDLS and YYNGEE. Trimming took 0 bases from V and 2 from J, leaving 7 bases between them. CDR3 nucleotides: TGTGCCAGCAGCGTAGCTAGCACCACAGATACGCAGTATTTT. The encoded protein is CASSVASTTDTQYF. Using reference TRBV9 and TRBJ2-3 for the parts outside the CDR3, the full variable domain is DSGVTQTPKHLITATGQRVTLRCSPRSGDLSVYWYQQSLDQGLQFLIQYYNGEERAKGNILERFSAQQFPDLHSELNLSSLELGDSALYFCASSVASTTDTQYFGPGTRLTVL.

The chain links TRBV6-5 to TRBJ2-7; 8 bases align to TRBD1. Germline CDR1 reads MNHEY; CDR2 reads SVGAGI. This CDR3 has 15 residues. Trimming removed 5 bases from V and 2 bases from J; junction bases left unmatched: 8. The CDR3 DNA is TGTGCCAGCAGTGCTGGGACAGGTCCTCCCTACGAGCAGTACTTC. It encodes CASSAGTGPPYEQYF.

In this sample, this clone turned up a few times. The chain uses TRBV5-4 and TRBJ1-4, with unresolved D. This CDR3 is 14 amino acids long. Per germline, CDR1 SGHNT and CDR2 YYREEE (reference sequence). V lost 1 base to trimming and J lost 3 bases, with 7 bases between them. The DNA of the CDR3 is TGTGCCAGCAGCTTGTTCGGTCCTAATGAAAAACTGTTTTTT. This encodes CASSLFGPNEKLFF.

The CDR3 loop is CASSQVGTSVDTQYF. The CDR3 nucleotides read TGCGCCAGCAGCCAAGTCGGGACTAGCGTAGATACGCAGTATTTT. The V gene is TRBV4-1, the J gene TRBJ2-3; the match to TRBD2 covers 10 bases. CDR1 is MGHRA, CDR2 YSYEKL, per germline. The V and J ends lost 1 base and 5 bases, in that order; junction bases with no gene match: 3. The CDR3 totals 15 residues.

This chain uses TRBV10-2 with TRBJ2-7, with a tentative D call TRBD1 (6 bases). This CDR3 has 15 amino acids. Germline V gene lookup returns CDR1 WSHSY and CDR2 SAAADI. Trimming left V 6 bases short and J 3 bases short, with 18 bases between. This CDR3 is CASRTGLSPLYEQYV. The CDR3 nucleotides are TGCGCCAGCAGAACAGGGTTATCCCCACTCTACGAGCAGTACGTC.

This chain links TRBV7-6 with TRBJ1-4, with D unclear. This CDR3 spans 16 amino acids. The V end lost 2 bases, the J end lost 3 bases, and 13 bases lay between the germline ends. Germline V gene lookup returns CDR1 SGHVS and CDR2 FNYEAQ. The CDR3 loop is CASSLSADQANEKLFF. CDR3 bases: TGTGCCAGCAGCTTATCTGCGGACCAGGCTAATGAAAAACTGTTTTTT.

V is TRBV7-9 and J is TRBJ2-1, with TRBD1 matching over 7 bases. V lost 5 bases to trimming and J lost 7 bases; unmatched junction nucleotides: 8. CDR1 is SEHNR and CDR2 is FQNEAQ in the germline V gene (reference sequence). CDR3 length equals 14 residues. The CDR3 bases are TGTGCCAGCAGCCCCGACAGGGTTTGGAATGAGCAGTTCTTC. Amino acids: CASSPDRVWNEQFF.

J is TRBJ2-5 and V is TRBV27; D possibly uses TRBD1 or TRBD2 (5 bases each). Germline V gene sequence: CDR1 MNHEY, CDR2 SMNVEV (reference sequence). Trimming pared 2 bases from V and 5 bases from J, leaving 12 bases between. This CDR3 is 14 amino acids long. The CDR3 DNA sequence: TGTGCCAGCAGTTTAGGGCAGGGCGGGGAGACCCAGTACTTC. It translates to CASSLGQGGETQYF.

This clone was counted a few times. This chain connects TRBV28 to TRBJ1-2, with 8 nucleotides matching TRBD1. CDR3 length equals 12 residues. Germline values: CDR1 MDHEN, CDR2 SYDVKM. J gave up 8 bases and V 5 bases, and 4 bases lay outside the gene matches. CDR3 residues: CASSDRGWGYTF. CDR3 nucleotides: TGTGCCAGCAGTGACAGGGGTTGGGGCTACACCTTC.

The rearrangement uses TRBV10-3 and TRBJ2-1, with D possibly matching TRBD1 (6 bases). This CDR3 region has 13 residues. V was cut by 3 bases and J by 9 bases, with 12 bases left in between. The germline V gene has CDR1 ENHRY and CDR2 SYGVKD. The CDR3 reads CAISDVTGSEQFF. Written as DNA, the CDR3 is TGTGCCATCAGTGACGTTACAGGGAGTGAGCAGTTCTTC.

V gene TRBV7-9 combines with J gene TRBJ2-2; 12 bases fit TRBD1. The CDR3 extends over 17 amino acids. V lost 6 bases to trimming and J lost 5 bases; unmatched junction nucleotides: 10. The germline gives CDR1 SEHNR, CDR2 FQNEAQ (reference sequence). CDR3 residues: CASRPWGQGAQTGELFF. CDR3 sequence (DNA): TGTGCCAGCAGGCCCTGGGGACAGGGGGCGCAAACCGGGGAGCTGTTTTTT.

The genes are TRBV27 and TRBJ1-2; the match to TRBD1 covers 8 bases. This CDR3 has 15 amino acids. The germline CDR1 and CDR2 sequences are MNHEY and SMNVEV (reference sequence). The ends lost 2 bases at V and 2 bases at J; junction bases unmatched: 4. CDR3 sequence (DNA): TGTGCCAGCAGTTTAGGACAGGGTCGAAACTATGGCTACACCTTC. This sequence encodes CASSLGQGRNYGYTF.

V is TRBV7-2 and J is TRBJ2-3; 15 nucleotides line up with TRBD2. The CDR3 totals 15 residues. Germline CDR1 SGHTA, CDR2 FQGNSA. V lost 5 bases and J lost 10; bases outside the gene matches: 7. CDR3 protein: CASSPRTSGGGAQYF. CDR3 sequence (DNA): TGTGCCAGCAGCCCACGGACTAGCGGGGGGGGAGCGCAGTATTTT.

The chain couples TRBV5-5 to TRBJ1-4; 8 bases are a match to TRBD1. This CDR3 comprises 13 residues. V was clipped by 4 bases and J by 7 bases; unmatched bases: 3. The V gene's germline CDR1 is SGHKS and CDR2 YYEKEE (reference sequence). As DNA, the CDR3 is TGTGCCAGCAGCGTAGACAGGGGTGAAAAACTGTTTTTT. It codes for CASSVDRGEKLFF.

This clone was seen only a few times. Other DNA sequences from this sample encode an identical CDR3 as well. This rearrangement joins TRBV2 to TRBJ1-5; D is undetermined. The length of the CDR3 is 12 residues. Germline V gives CDR1 SNHLY, CDR2 FYNNEI. Trimming stripped 3 bases from V and 3 bases from J, with 3 bases between. The chain's CDR3 is CASSEPNQPQHF. Written as DNA, the CDR3 is TGTGCCAGCAGTGAGCCCAATCAGCCCCAGCATTTT.

This rearrangement joins TRBV27 to TRBJ2-2, with D perhaps being TRBD1 or TRBD2 (6 bases each). The germline V gene encodes CDR1 MNHEY and CDR2 SMNVEV (reference sequence). This CDR3 comprises 15 residues. V was pared by 3 bases and J by 4 bases, with 12 bases between. The CDR3 DNA reads TGTGCCAGCAGTTTTCGGGGGCTGGCCACCGGGGAGCTGTTTTTT. This codes for CASSFRGLATGELFF.

The chain couples TRBV18 to TRBJ2-2, with 9 bases fitting TRBD2. The CDR3 totals 16 residues. V trimming: 2 bases; J trimming: 6 bases; junction bases outside the gene matches: 7. The V gene's germline CDR1 is KGHSH and CDR2 LQKENI. The CDR3 loop is CASSPRLAGRAGELFF. The CDR3 coding sequence is TGTGCCAGCTCACCAAGGCTAGCGGGGAGAGCCGGGGAGCTGTTTTTT. The full variable domain, with the rest looked up from reference TRBV18 and TRBJ2-2, is NAGVMQNPRHLVRRRGQEARLRCSPMKGHSHVYWYRQLPEEGLKFMVYLQKENIIDESGMPKERFSAEFPKEGPSILRIQQVVRGDSAAYFCASSPRLAGRAGELFFGEGSRLTVL.

The rearrangement links TRBV5-1 to TRBJ1-2, with D perhaps TRBD1 (6 bases). Germline V lookup: CDR1 SGHRS, CDR2 YFSETQ. Trimming cost V 3 bases and J 2 bases, with 20 bases left between them. The CDR3 has 17 amino acids. The CDR3 sequence is CASSSPATGNLNYGYTF. In DNA form, the CDR3 reads TGCGCCAGCAGCTCCCCCGCGACAGGAAACTTGAACTATGGCTACACCTTC.

The chain uses TRBV28 and TRBJ1-2, with unresolved D. CDR1 is MDHEN and CDR2 is SYDVKM in the germline V gene. Trimming pared 3 bases from V and 5 bases from J, leaving 13 bases between. The CDR3 is 14 residues long. The CDR3 region is CASSFSLLGYGYTF. The CDR3 DNA reads TGTGCCAGCAGTTTTTCACTCCTGGGGTATGGCTACACCTTC.

The chain employs TRBV6-6 and TRBJ1-5, with unresolved D. Germline lookup yields CDR1 MNHNY and CDR2 SVGAGI (reference sequence). V was pared by 5 bases and J by 9 bases, with 17 bases between. CDR3 length: 14 amino acids. The CDR3 region is CASSTRSGDRPQHF. The CDR3 coding sequence is TGTGCCAGCAGTACCCGTAGCGGAGATAGGCCCCAGCATTTT.

This chain uses TRBV5-5 with TRBJ2-3, with D hard to call. The germline V and J ends were trimmed by 4 bases and 4 bases, with 13 bases remaining between them. The CDR3 runs 14 residues. Germline V gene sequence: CDR1 SGHKS, CDR2 YYEKEE (reference sequence). CDR3 protein: CASSLDQAADTQYF. The CDR3 coding sequence is TGTGCCAGCAGCCTTGATCAGGCCGCAGATACGCAGTATTTT.

A few counts support this clone. The rearrangement links TRBV7-6 to TRBJ2-3, with D possibly being TRBD2 (5 bases). The CDR3 runs to 13 residues. V was cut by 6 bases and J by 2 bases, with 9 bases left in between. From germline, CDR1 is SGHVS and CDR2 FNYEAQ. The CDR3 coding sequence is TGTGCCAGCAGACAGACTAACACAGATACGCAGTATTTT. This gives the protein CASRQTNTDTQYF.

V gene TRBV6-6 combines with J gene TRBJ2-3; D possibly matches TRBD1 or TRBD2 (5 bases each). Germline assignment: CDR1 MNHNY and CDR2 SVGAGI (reference sequence). Trimming removed 6 bases from V and 8 bases from J, with 21 bases in between. CDR3 length: 15 amino acids. CDR3 sequence reads: CASSPTLGVLGTQYF. DNA of the CDR3: TGTGCCAGCAGCCCCACCCTGGGGGTTTTGGGTACGCAGTATTTT.

The V and J genes are TRBV28 and TRBJ1-2, with D hard to call. The CDR3 runs 12 residues. Germline values: CDR1 MDHEN, CDR2 SYDVKM. Trimming removed 7 bases from V and 8 bases from J, with 14 bases in between. CDR3 DNA: TGTGCCAGCAAGCCGGGAATAGGCGGCTACACCTTC. It specifies CASKPGIGGYTF.

This clone was recorded a few times. This chain connects TRBV11-2 to TRBJ1-2, with 12 bases identical to TRBD1. The ends lost 5 bases at V and 7 bases at J; junction bases unmatched: 11. Per germline, CDR1 SGHAT and CDR2 FQNNGV. The CDR3 is made up of 16 amino acids. The CDR3 region has the DNA TGTGCCAGCAGCACCAGCCTCGGGACAGGGGGCGGTGGCTACACCTTC. Its protein is CASSTSLGTGGGGYTF.